This TCR beta chain was recorded in a study of blood T cell repertoires in COVID-19. Study at large: In each case, the material was cDNA or gDNA derived from T cells, B-cell-depleted T cells, or PBMCs.

Under the authors' procedure: Estimates of nucleated cell counts were drawn from the amplification of reference gene primers. Clones were read by immunoSEQ multiplex PCR, and TCRdb kept only the in-frame ones, dropping some. The D gene and trimming were derived from the DNA, and the V and J assignments and clone size from that table. This table has about 69,000 clones, roughly 73% appearing once. This clone showed up just a few times. This clonotype was sampled from a human donor in a cohort sampled during active COVID-19. The source material was peripheral blood.

This CDR3 is CAISPGQGASEQYF. In nucleotides, the CDR3 is TGTGCCATCAGCCCGGGACAGGGGGCTAGCGAGCAGTACTTC. The chain joins TRBV10-3 to TRBJ2-7; 12 bases align to TRBD1. Germline V gives CDR1 ENHRY, CDR2 SYGVKD. This CDR3 region has 14 residues. V lost 6 bases and J lost 6; bases outside the gene matches: 6.